Below are 21 T cell receptor beta chains sequenced from a single sample in a study of blood T cell repertoires in COVID-19. Clones were read by immunoSEQ multiplex PCR, and TCRdb kept only the in-frame ones, dropping some. The sample holds about 260,000 clones, 75% to 95% seen once. The sequenced sample consisted of peripheral blood. All receptors derive from a person aged 18 to 29 with COVID-19, enrolled during active disease.

The V and J genes are TRBV9 and TRBJ2-1; D perhaps matches TRBD2 (6 bases). Germline V CDR1 and CDR2: SGDLS, YYNGEE. The ends were cut back, 6 bases at V and 0 bases at J, with 13 bases in the middle. The CDR3 contains 15 residues. The CDR3 DNA reads TGTGCCAGCAACCCTAGCGCCAGCTCCTACAATGAGCAGTTCTTC. This sequence encodes CASNPSASSYNEQFF.

V is TRBV10-3 and J is TRBJ1-5, with D maybe TRBD1 (6 bases). The CDR3 runs 14 residues. The V and J ends lost 4 bases and 0 bases respectively, with 7 bases between them. Germline loops: CDR1 ENHRY, CDR2 SYGVKD. DNA for the CDR3: TGTGCCATCAGTGGGACAGATAGCAATCAGCCCCAGCATTTT. Encoded protein: CAISGTDSNQPQHF.

This chain links TRBV3-1 (or the pseudogene TRBV3-2) with TRBJ1-2, with 9 bases lining up with TRBD1. V lost 2 bases to trimming and J lost 5 bases; unmatched junction nucleotides: 6. The CDR3 extends over 15 amino acids. Germline loops: CDR1 LGHDT, CDR2 YNNKEL (reference sequence). The CDR3 bases are TGTGCCAGCAGCCAATCTTACAGGGGGCATTATGGCTACACCTTC. Translated: CASSQSYRGHYGYTF.

The chain couples TRBV4-1 to TRBJ1-4, with D tentatively TRBD1 (5 bases). Germline CDR1 MGHRA, CDR2 YSYEKL. The V gene lost 1 base and the J gene lost 4 bases, with 10 bases spanning the gap. CDR3 length equals 15 residues. The chain's CDR3 is CASSQGGHSNEKLFF. CDR3 DNA sequence: TGCGCCAGCAGCCAAGGGGGCCATAGTAATGAAAAACTGTTTTTT.

The V gene is TRBV7-2, the J gene TRBJ2-5; 13 nucleotides match TRBD2. The V segment lost 1 base and the J segment 4 bases; nucleotides outside the gene matches: 3. CDR1 is SGHTA, CDR2 FQGNSA, per germline. There are 16 residues in the CDR3. The DNA for the CDR3 is TGTGCCAGCAGCTTAGAAAGACTAGCGGGAGGAGAGACCCAGTACTTC. Residues: CASSLERLAGGETQYF.

The chain couples TRBV28 to TRBJ2-7; D not resolved. This CDR3 has 10 residues. The germline V gene encodes CDR1 MDHEN and CDR2 SYDVKM. The V and J ends lost 4 bases and 7 bases respectively, with 5 bases between them. As DNA, the CDR3 is TGTGCCAGCAGTTCCCGTGAGCAGTACTTC. Protein product: CASSSREQYF.

This clone was detected once. The V gene is TRBV18, the J gene TRBJ2-7; perhaps TRBD2 as D (6 bases). The CDR3 is made up of 16 amino acids. Germline V gives CDR1 KGHSH, CDR2 LQKENI. Trimming removed 3 bases from V and 2 bases from J, with 17 bases in between. The CDR3 sequence: CASSPVRTGAAYEQYF. The CDR3 bases are TGTGCCAGCTCACCGGTGCGTACGGGAGCGGCCTACGAGCAGTACTTC.

The chain uses TRBV6-5 and TRBJ1-6; 7 nucleotides match TRBD1. V gave up 4 bases and J gave up 7 bases; unmatched junction bases: 7. Germline CDR1 and CDR2: MNHEY and SVGAGI. The CDR3 contains 15 residues. The CDR3 nucleotides are TGTGCCAGCAGTTCCCTAGACAGGGTAAATTCACCCCTCCACTTT. Its translation is CASSSLDRVNSPLHF.

V is TRBV4-1 and J is TRBJ2-7, with 7 bases aligning to TRBD1. Germline CDR1 reads MGHRA; CDR2 reads YSYEKL. With V trimmed by 1 base and J by 0 bases, 6 bases remained unmatched. This CDR3 is built from 16 residues. CDR3 in amino acids: CASSQVLHRGSYEQYF. DNA for the CDR3: TGCGCCAGCAGCCAAGTTTTACACAGGGGCTCCTACGAGCAGTACTTC.

V is TRBV13 and J is TRBJ2-5, with D perhaps matching TRBD1 (6 bases). Germline assignment: CDR1 PRHDT and CDR2 FYEKMQ (reference sequence). V lost 5 bases, J lost 0 bases, and 10 bases lay in between. The length of the CDR3 is 14 residues. CDR3: CASSVWTDQETQYF. The CDR3 coding sequence is TGTGCCAGCAGCGTTTGGACAGACCAAGAGACCCAGTACTTC. Together with reference TRBV13 and TRBJ2-5, the CDR3 gives the full variable domain: AAGVIQSPRHLIKEKRETATLKCYPIPRHDTVYWYQQGPGQDPQFLISFYEKMQSDKGSIPDRFSAQQFSDYHSELNMSSLELGDSALYFCASSVWTDQETQYFGPGTRLLVL.

This chain uses TRBV4-2 with TRBJ1-1; the match to TRBD1 covers 7 bases. J gave up 1 base and V 4 bases, and 6 bases lay outside the gene matches. The CDR3 has 15 residues. From germline, CDR1 is LGHNA and CDR2 YNFKEQ. CDR3 sequence (DNA): TGTGCCAGCAGCCCCAGACAGGGAAAGAACACTGAAGCTTTCTTT. It codes for CASSPRQGKNTEAFF.

The V and J genes are TRBV5-6 and TRBJ1-6, with 9 positions matching TRBD1. V shed 0 bases and J 5 bases; nucleotides not matched to a gene: 0. Germline V CDR1 and CDR2: SGHDT, YYEEEE. The CDR3 loop spans 15 amino acids. CDR3 sequence reads: CASSLGDRDNSPLHF. The CDR3 region has the DNA TGTGCCAGCAGCTTGGGGGACAGGGATAATTCACCCCTCCACTTT.

This chain connects TRBV7-6 to TRBJ2-5, with 7 bases matching TRBD1. V shed 2 bases and J 4 bases; nucleotides not matched to a gene: 1. The CDR3 length is 13 residues. Germline V CDR1 and CDR2: SGHVS, FNYEAQ. The CDR3 nucleotides read TGTGCCAGCAGCTTAAACAGGGGAGAGACCCAGTACTTC. Translation gives CASSLNRGETQYF.

The chain links TRBV14 to TRBJ2-1; tentative D call: TRBD2 (5 bases). Germline-derived CDR1 and CDR2 are SGHDN and FVKESK. The CDR3 loop spans 15 amino acids. Trimming shortened V by 1 base and J by 4 bases, and 11 bases separated the two germline ends. The CDR3 DNA sequence: TGTGCCAGCAGCCAAGTCCCTAGCCCTTACAATGAGCAGTTCTTC. It translates to CASSQVPSPYNEQFF.

The rearrangement uses TRBV7-9 and TRBJ1-2; D possibly corresponds to TRBD1 (6 bases). The germline V gene encodes CDR1 SEHNR and CDR2 FQNEAQ (reference sequence). This CDR3 has 16 amino acids. V dropped 1 base and J dropped 4 bases, with 16 bases sitting between them. The CDR3 protein is CASSLVPTGTSYGYTF. CDR3 coding DNA: TGTGCCAGCAGCTTAGTGCCGACAGGAACCTCCTATGGCTACACCTTC.

This chain links TRBV2 with TRBJ1-1, with D unresolved. V lost 2 bases, J lost 2 bases, and 6 bases lay in between. Germline V gives CDR1 SNHLY, CDR2 FYNNEI. The CDR3 sequence is 13 residues long. CDR3: CASSETVNTEAFF. CDR3 nucleotides: TGTGCCAGCAGTGAAACAGTAAACACTGAAGCTTTCTTT.

The chain joins TRBV2 to TRBJ2-6; no clear D. This CDR3 is 14 amino acids long. Trimming pared 5 bases from V and 0 bases from J, leaving 5 bases between. The germline CDR1 and CDR2 sequences are SNHLY and FYNNEI. This chain's CDR3 is CASSPNSGANVLTF. The CDR3 DNA sequence: TGTGCCAGCAGTCCTAACTCTGGGGCCAACGTCCTGACTTTC.

V is TRBV10-3 and J is TRBJ2-5; 8 nucleotides line up with TRBD2. J was trimmed by 2 bases and V by 10 bases; bases with no gene match: 6. The germline V gene encodes CDR1 ENHRY and CDR2 SYGVKD. The CDR3 is made up of 13 amino acids. DNA for the CDR3: TGTGCCAGCCAGGGACTAGTACAAGAGACCCAGTACTTC. It codes for CASQGLVQETQYF.

The chain couples TRBV2 to TRBJ2-3, with 8 nucleotides matching TRBD2. Germline CDR1 reads SNHLY; CDR2 reads FYNNEI. V was pared by 6 bases and J by 0 bases, with 17 bases of the junction left unmatched. CDR3 length equals 19 residues. The DNA of the CDR3 is TGTGCCAGCAGACCCACGGGACTAGAGGATATAACTAGCACAGATACGCAGTATTTT. It encodes CASRPTGLEDITSTDTQYF.

This clone occurred once. The chain carries TRBV6-5 and TRBJ2-2, with 8 positions matching TRBD1. Germline trimming cut 6 bases from V and 6 bases from J; bases unmatched to any gene: 3. The CDR3 has 13 amino acids. Germline assignment: CDR1 MNHEY and CDR2 SVGAGI. The CDR3 reads CASRQGDAGELFF. CDR3 DNA sequence: TGTGCCAGCAGACAGGGGGACGCCGGGGAGCTGTTTTTT.

The V gene is TRBV25-1, the J gene TRBJ2-3; 7 nucleotides agree with TRBD2. Germline CDR1 and CDR2: MGHDK and SYGVNS. The CDR3 is 15 residues long. Trimming at V came to 5 bases and at J to 2 bases, leaving 7 bases not matched to a gene. CDR3 bases: TGTGCCAGCAGTCAATCCGGGACTAACACAGATACGCAGTATTTT. Protein product: CASSQSGTNTDTQYF.